Following are 8 T cell receptor beta chains from one sample sequenced in a study of control samples from healthy donors and cancer patients. The assay was immunoSEQ multiplex PCR, and TCRdb's table has in-frame clones only and misses some. The sample holds 150,000 to 200,000 clones, approximately 92% seen once. Sequencing was performed on blood. These receptors all come from a man younger than 40 in good health.

The chain is built from TRBV14 and TRBJ1-2; TRBD1 matches at 8 bases. Germline V CDR1 and CDR2: SGHDN, FVKESK. The V and J ends lost 0 bases and 5 bases, in that order; junction bases with no gene match: 2. This CDR3 is 14 amino acids long. The CDR3 reads CASSQEDRVYGYTF. The CDR3 bases are TGTGCCAGCAGCCAAGAGGACAGGGTGTATGGCTACACCTTC.

This chain uses TRBV28 with TRBJ1-6; D remains ambiguous. The CDR3 totals 12 residues. Germline lookup yields CDR1 MDHEN and CDR2 SYDVKM. V was trimmed by 7 bases and J by 10 bases, leaving 11 bases between them. As DNA, the CDR3 is TGTGCCAGCACGGCCTTAAGCTCACCCCTCCACTTT. Encoded protein: CASTALSSPLHF. Complete variable domain (other parts from reference TRBV28 and TRBJ1-6): DVKVTQSSRYLVKRTGEKVFLECVQDMDHENMFWYRQDPGLGLRLIYFSYDVKMKEKGDIPEGYSVSREKKERFSLILESASTNQTSMYLCASTALSSPLHFGNGTRLTVT.

The table lists this clone with a count of one. The chain combines TRBV24-1 with TRBJ2-2; 7 bases are a match to TRBD1. In germline, CDR1 is KGHDR, CDR2 SFDVKD. The V and J ends lost 4 bases and 5 bases, in that order; junction bases with no gene match: 12. This CDR3 is built from 17 residues. CDR3 residues: CATSETPGTARTGELFF. In nucleotides, the CDR3 is TGTGCCACCAGTGAAACGCCCGGGACAGCCAGAACCGGGGAGCTGTTTTTT.

About this clone itself: The sample carries other DNA sequences with the same CDR3. V usage is TRBV6-5 and J usage is TRBJ1-3; a weak D match, TRBD1 (5 bases). This CDR3 is built from 14 residues. V gave up 6 bases and J gave up 0 bases, with 9 bases separating them. The germline CDR1 and CDR2 sequences are MNHEY and SVGAGI. Here the CDR3 DNA reads TGTGCCAGCAGGCCAGGGTTCTCTGGAAACACCATATATTTT. It yields the protein CASRPGFSGNTIYF.

The chain combines TRBV5-1 with TRBJ1-1, with a weak D call TRBD1 (6 bases). Trimming stripped 7 bases from V and 5 bases from J, with 18 bases between. CDR3 length: 14 residues. Germline V gives CDR1 SGHRS, CDR2 YFSETQ. In DNA, the CDR3 is TGCGCCAGCCATCCGGGGGGCGCAGGGACTGAAGCTTTCTTT. Its protein product is CASHPGGAGTEAFF.

The chain is built from TRBV5-1 and TRBJ2-3; no definite D call. V gave up 0 bases and J gave up 4 bases, with 9 bases separating them. The length of the CDR3 is 14 residues. In germline, CDR1 is SGHRS, CDR2 YFSETQ. The CDR3 region has the DNA TGCGCCAGCAGCTTGGCCGACCCTGCAGATACGCAGTATTTT. It yields the protein CASSLADPADTQYF.

This sequence joins TRBV6-5 and TRBJ2-5, with D perhaps TRBD1 (5 bases). CDR1 and CDR2 from the germline V gene are MNHEY and SVGAGI. The V and J ends lost 4 bases and 5 bases respectively, with 11 bases between them. CDR3 length: 13 amino acids. The CDR3 spells CASSSQGVETQYF. The DNA for the CDR3 is TGTGCCAGCAGTTCCCAGGGTGTGGAGACCCAGTACTTC.

This chain connects TRBV6-2 or TRBV6-3 to TRBJ2-1; D is unresolved. The CDR3 runs to 12 residues. Trimming took off 6 bases at V and 10 bases at J, with 13 bases between the two ends. The germline V gene encodes CDR1 MNHEY and CDR2 SVGEGT. The CDR3 DNA reads as TGTGCCAGCAGCCGGGCAGCTACAGAGCAGTTCTTC. Its protein product is CASSRAATEQFF.